The T cell receptor (beta chain) under discussion was sequenced for a study of blood T cell repertoires in COVID-19. Overall study context: Acute and convalescent COVID-19 specimens originated in the United States, Italy and Spain. T cells, B-cell-depleted T cells, or PBMCs supplied cDNA or gDNA.

Original analysis: Amplification from reference gene primers served as the basis for estimated nucleated cell counts. Sequencing used immunoSEQ multiplex PCR; TCRdb keeps in-frame clones, though not all of them. D and trimming come from the DNA, and the V and J calls and clone size come from that table. Among fewer than 300,000 clones, less than 85% were seen once, and the ten largest hold under 3.5%. CDR3 length: 15 amino acids. This clonotype originated in a woman between 18 and 30 years old with acute or convalescent COVID-19. V usage is TRBV21-1 and J usage is TRBJ2-7; the table's D call, TRBD1, has no DNA check behind it. TRBV21-1 is a recognized pseudogene. Sequencing was performed on peripheral blood. The CDR3 nucleotides are TGTGCCAGCAGCAGGGGCGACAGGGTTTCCTACGAGCAGTACTTC. It is translated as CASSRGDRVSYEQYF.